This T cell receptor beta chain was retrieved from a study of beta chain features in type 1 diabetes. Findings of the study overall: Type 1 diabetes patients had VDJ junctions that carried fewer insertions and more deletions. Researchers reported that naive, central memory and Treg TCRB repertoires appeared more similar in patients than in healthy donors.

Expressed TCRB transcripts were sequenced after all isolated RNA was converted to cDNA. Using immunoSEQ multiplex PCR, the repertoire was profiled, and TCRdb retains in-frame clones only, with some absent. This table holds a few hundred thousand clones, about 30% found once. The V gene end was trimmed by 2 bases and the J gene end by 5 bases; junction bases not matched to a gene: 1. Per germline, CDR1 SGHRS and CDR2 YFSETQ. The CDR3 is made up of 14 amino acids. In its sample, this clone was seen a few times. The target antigen is unknown. Sequencing was done on a sample of central memory CD4+ T cells from blood. This chain joins TRBV5-1 and TRBJ2-5; 12 nucleotides align to TRBD1. The source is a young man in good health. CDR3 bases: TGCGCCAGCAGCTTCGGGACAGGGGGCGAGACCCAGTACTTC. This translates into CASSFGTGGETQYF.